Shown below are 24 T cell receptor beta chains from a single sample sequenced in a study of CD8 T cells in Susac syndrome. Reverse transcription of roughly 0.5 to 1 ug RNA used random hexamers. Using its own MiXCR run on the immunoSEQ multiplex PCR reads, TCRdb lists one record per CDR3 protein. The table shows some 180,000 distinct CDR3 sequences, with approximately 95% occurring only once. The sample was CD4+ T cells from PBMCs. These receptors were obtained from a human donor in good health.

This clonotype has a single count. This sequence joins TRBV2 and TRBJ2-1; the D gene is possibly TRBD1 (6 bases). Trimming left V 7 bases short and J 6 bases short, with 10 bases between. The CDR3 is 12 amino acids. Germline V lookup: CDR1 SNHLY, CDR2 FYNNEI. As DNA, the CDR3 is TGTGCCAGCAACTGGGGGCTCAATGAGCAGTTCTTC. This gives the protein CASNWGLNEQFF. Complete variable domain (other parts from reference TRBV2 and TRBJ2-1): EPEVTQTPSHQVTQMGQEVILRCVPISNHLYFYWYRQILGQKVEFLVSFYNNEISEKSEIFDDQFSVERPDGSNFTLKIRSTKLEDSAMYFCASNWGLNEQFFGPGTRLTVL.

Written as DNA, the CDR3 is TGTGCCACCAGTGGTACAGGGAACCCGTTTGAAGCTTTCTTT. Translating gives CATSGTGNPFEAFF. The genes are TRBV24-1 and TRBJ1-1; weak D call: TRBD1 (6 bases). This CDR3 has 14 amino acids. Trimming removed 5 bases at V and 7 bases at J, with 16 bases between. The germline V gene encodes CDR1 KGHDR and CDR2 SFDVKD.

The V gene is TRBV20-1, the J gene TRBJ2-3, with 11 bases aligning to TRBD2. J gave up 1 base and V 4 bases, and 10 bases lay outside the gene matches. CDR1 is DFQATT, CDR2 SNEGSKA, per germline (reference sequence). The CDR3 is 17 amino acids. The CDR3 protein is CSATDRLAGRGTDTQYF. The DNA for the CDR3 is TGCAGTGCTACTGATCGACTAGCGGGAAGAGGCACAGATACGCAGTATTTT.

The chain couples TRBV7-9 to TRBJ1-1; a possible D gene is TRBD1 (5 bases). V lost 8 bases, J lost 5 bases, and 18 bases lay in between. From germline, CDR1 is SEHNR and CDR2 FQNEAQ (reference sequence). The CDR3 is 14 amino acids. The CDR3 protein is CASPPPEGWTEAFF. The CDR3 nucleotides are TGTGCCAGCCCCCCCCCGGAGGGGTGGACTGAAGCTTTCTTT.

The chain links TRBV7-9 to TRBJ2-7; TRBD2 aligns across 8 bases. There are 15 residues in the CDR3. Trimming at V came to 5 bases and at J to 4 bases, leaving 10 bases not matched to a gene. Germline CDR1 and CDR2: SEHNR and FQNEAQ (reference sequence). CDR3: CASSPRGGGIYEQYF. CDR3 coding DNA: TGTGCCAGCAGCCCCCGGGGGGGCGGGATTTACGAGCAGTACTTC.

The chain joins TRBV15 to TRBJ1-3; D gene unclear. The CDR3 contains 15 residues. Germline CDR1 and CDR2: LNHNV and YYDKDF (reference sequence). V was clipped by 0 bases and J by 5 bases, with 11 bases between them. CDR3 in DNA: TGTGCCACCAGCAGAGATCAAGGTCGGAGAAACACCATATATTTT. Translation gives CATSRDQGRRNTIYF.

This clonotype was seen only a few times. The chain recombines TRBV6-2 or TRBV6-3 with TRBJ2-1; TRBD2 matches at 9 bases. CDR1 and CDR2 from the germline V gene are MNHEY and SVGEGT. V trimming: 8 bases; J trimming: 7 bases; junction bases outside the gene matches: 9. The CDR3 sequence is 14 residues long. CDR3 region: CASWGGRAPNEQFF. As DNA, the CDR3 is TGTGCCAGCTGGGGCGGGAGGGCCCCTAATGAGCAGTTCTTC.

The J gene is TRBJ2-2, the V gene TRBV25-1; no clear D gene. The V end lost 3 bases, the J end lost 3 bases, and 11 bases lay between the germline ends. The CDR3 consists of 15 residues. CDR1 is MGHDK and CDR2 is SYGVNS in the germline V gene. CDR3 sequence reads: CASSELGYYTGELFF. The CDR3 bases are TGTGCCAGCAGTGAGCTCGGGTATTACACCGGGGAGCTGTTTTTT. Looking up the rest from reference TRBV25-1 and TRBJ2-2 gives the full variable domain: EADIYQTPRYLVIGTGKKITLECSQTMGHDKMYWYQQDPGMELHLIHYSYGVNSTEKGDLSSESTVSRIRTEHFPLTLESARPSHTSQYLCASSELGYYTGELFFGEGSRLTVL.

The chain recombines TRBV29-1 with TRBJ2-7, with D unresolved. Trimming pared 4 bases from V and 0 bases from J, leaving 10 bases between. The CDR3 is 13 amino acids. Germline CDR1 reads SQVTM; CDR2 reads ANQGSEA. CDR3 nucleotides: TGCAGCGTTGGGCAGGCAAGCTCCTACGAGCAGTACTTC. Translation: CSVGQASSYEQYF.

The chain combines TRBV15 with TRBJ2-7, with D maybe TRBD2 (5 bases). Germline V gene sequence: CDR1 LNHNV, CDR2 YYDKDF (reference sequence). The CDR3 is 17 amino acids. V was pared by 0 bases and J by 2 bases, with 17 bases between. In DNA form, the CDR3 reads TGTGCCACCAGCAGAGATGTCATTCTGGGAGTTACCTACGAGCAGTACTTC. This translates into CATSRDVILGVTYEQYF.

The chain recombines TRBV20-1 with TRBJ2-1; TRBD2 matches at 8 bases. Germline assignment: CDR1 DFQATT and CDR2 SNEGSKA (reference sequence). With V trimmed by 3 bases and J by 6 bases, 10 bases remained unmatched. The CDR3 spans 15 residues. The CDR3 reads CSASFPGRGTNEQFF. The CDR3 coding sequence is TGCAGTGCTAGTTTTCCCGGGAGGGGGACCAATGAGCAGTTCTTC.

Written as DNA, the CDR3 is TGCAGTGCTAGCTCGGACGGCCACAATGAGCAGTTCTTC. Translated, it gives CSASSDGHNEQFF. The V call is TRBV20-1, the J call TRBJ2-1; D not resolved. The CDR3 is 13 amino acids. V gave up 3 bases and J gave up 5 bases, with 11 bases separating them. CDR1 is DFQATT and CDR2 is SNEGSKA in the germline V gene (reference sequence).

The chain carries TRBV28 and TRBJ2-7; no reliable D call. V was cut by 8 bases and J by 2 bases, with 19 bases left in between. The CDR3 totals 15 residues. Germline CDR1 and CDR2: MDHEN and SYDVKM. Written as DNA, the CDR3 is TGTGCCAGCTTCGGTCGAACTCTGATTCCCTACGAGCAGTACTTC. It translates to CASFGRTLIPYEQYF.

The chain is built from TRBV20-1 and TRBJ1-2, with D possibly being TRBD1 (5 bases). V was cut by 3 bases and J by 8 bases, with 13 bases left in between. The CDR3 contains 12 residues. Germline values: CDR1 DFQATT, CDR2 SNEGSKA (reference sequence). The CDR3 nucleotides read TGCAGTGCTAGCTCCAGGGCAGCCGGCTACACCTTC. This translates into CSASSRAAGYTF.

The genes are TRBV7-2 and TRBJ2-3; 9 bases line up with TRBD2. The CDR3 has 16 residues. The germline gives CDR1 SGHTA, CDR2 FQGNSA. Unmatched junction bases numbered 5, after V lost 1 base and J lost 3 bases. CDR3 residues: CASSLVGAGGTDTQYF. CDR3 sequence (DNA): TGTGCCAGCAGCTTAGTTGGAGCGGGAGGTACAGATACGCAGTATTTT.

The genes are TRBV29-1 and TRBJ2-5, with TRBD2 matching 7 bases. CDR1 is SQVTM and CDR2 is ANQGSEA in the germline V gene. There are 14 residues in the CDR3. V shed 4 bases and J 5 bases; nucleotides not matched to a gene: 10. The CDR3 spells CSVGEGGVWETQYF. The CDR3 DNA reads TGCAGCGTTGGGGAGGGAGGTGTGTGGGAGACCCAGTACTTC.

The chain carries TRBV7-8 and TRBJ2-1; D is undetermined. This CDR3 contains 14 residues. V lost 6 bases, J lost 0 bases, and 9 bases lay in between. Per the germline V gene, CDR1 is SGHVS and CDR2 is FQNEAQ. CDR3 region: CASSLDSSYNEQFF. The CDR3 coding sequence is TGTGCCAGCAGTCTAGATAGCTCCTACAATGAGCAGTTCTTC.

This chain connects TRBV9 to TRBJ2-6, with a weak D call TRBD2 (6 bases). The CDR3 totals 15 residues. The V gene lost 3 bases and the J gene lost 4 bases, with 11 bases spanning the gap. The V gene's germline CDR1 is SGDLS and CDR2 YYNGEE. The CDR3 coding sequence is TGTGCCAGCAGCGGGCGCGGGATAGGGGCCAACGTCCTGACTTTC. Translated, it gives CASSGRGIGANVLTF. Using reference TRBV9 and TRBJ2-6 for the parts outside the CDR3, the full variable domain is DSGVTQTPKHLITATGQRVTLRCSPRSGDLSVYWYQQSLDQGLQFLIQYYNGEERAKGNILERFSAQQFPDLHSELNLSSLELGDSALYFCASSGRGIGANVLTFGAGSRLTVL.

This clonotype was found once. The chain combines TRBV30 with TRBJ2-7; possible D gene TRBD2, 5 bases. This CDR3 contains 13 residues. Trimming shortened V by 3 bases and J by 2 bases, and 11 bases separated the two germline ends. Germline V gene sequence: CDR1 GTSNPN, CDR2 SVGIG (reference sequence). This CDR3 is CAWRPGGPYEQYF. DNA of the CDR3: TGTGCCTGGAGGCCCGGCGGGCCCTACGAGCAGTACTTC. The whole variable domain, filled in from reference TRBV30 and TRBJ2-7, reads SQTIHQWPATLVQPVGSPLSLECTVEGTSNPNLYWYRQAAGRGLQLLFYSVGIGQISSEVPQNLSASRPQDRQFILSSKKLLLSDSGFYLCAWRPGGPYEQYFGPGTRLTVT.

This clonotype occurred once. This chain connects TRBV29-1 to TRBJ1-1; 11 bases line up with TRBD1. Germline loops: CDR1 SQVTM, CDR2 ANQGSEA. Germline trimming cut 5 bases from V and 10 bases from J; bases unmatched to any gene: 9. The CDR3 has 13 residues. CDR3 sequence (DNA): TGCAGCGTTTACCGGACAGGGGGCGGAGGAGCTTTCTTT. This sequence encodes CSVYRTGGGGAFF.

V gene TRBV15 combines with J gene TRBJ2-5; D might be TRBD1 or TRBD2, each matching 5 bases. The V gene lost 6 bases and the J gene lost 4 bases, with 9 bases spanning the gap. The germline V gene encodes CDR1 LNHNV and CDR2 YYDKDF (reference sequence). This CDR3 spans 12 amino acids. CDR3 coding DNA: TGTGCCACCAGGGGGGTTGTAGAGACCCAGTACTTC. Residues: CATRGVVETQYF.

The CDR3 reads CSARAQPGLAGRETQYF. CDR3 sequence (DNA): TGCAGTGCTAGGGCTCAGCCGGGACTAGCGGGAAGGGAGACCCAGTACTTC. The chain carries TRBV20-1 and TRBJ2-5; TRBD2 matches at 13 bases. Germline V gives CDR1 DFQATT, CDR2 SNEGSKA (reference sequence). This CDR3 is 17 amino acids long. The V segment lost 3 bases and the J segment 5 bases; nucleotides outside the gene matches: 12.

The chain recombines TRBV29-1 with TRBJ2-1; no definite D call. V lost 0 bases and J 10 bases, leaving 13 bases between the germline ends. This CDR3 has 13 residues. Per the germline V gene, CDR1 is SQVTM and CDR2 is ANQGSEA. The CDR3 DNA follows: TGCAGCGTTGAAGAGATGAGCGACATCGAGCAGTTCTTC. Amino acids: CSVEEMSDIEQFF.

In its sample, this clonotype was seen once. The CDR3 DNA is TGCAGTGCTAGGAAAAGCCAAGAGACCCAGTACTTC. This encodes CSARKSQETQYF. The chain employs TRBV20-1 and TRBJ2-5; no clear D gene. The CDR3 has 12 amino acids. The ends were cut back, 3 bases at V and 1 base at J, with 6 bases in the middle. Germline lookup yields CDR1 DFQATT and CDR2 SNEGSKA (reference sequence).